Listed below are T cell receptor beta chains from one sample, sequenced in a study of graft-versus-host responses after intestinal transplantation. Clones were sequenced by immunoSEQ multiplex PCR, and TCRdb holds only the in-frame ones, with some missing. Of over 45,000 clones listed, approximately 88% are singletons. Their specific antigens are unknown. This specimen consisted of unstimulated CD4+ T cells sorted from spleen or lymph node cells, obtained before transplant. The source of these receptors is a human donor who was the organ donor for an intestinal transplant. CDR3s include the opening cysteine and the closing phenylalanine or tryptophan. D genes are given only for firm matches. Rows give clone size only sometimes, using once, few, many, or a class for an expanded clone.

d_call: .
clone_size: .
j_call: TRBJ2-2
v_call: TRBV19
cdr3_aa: CASSTSGRWTGELFF
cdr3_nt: TGTGCCAGTAGTACCTCAGGGCGGTGGACCGGGGAGCTGTTTTTT

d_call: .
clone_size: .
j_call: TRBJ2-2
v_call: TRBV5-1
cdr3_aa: CASSFPPAPTGELFF
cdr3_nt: TGCGCCAGCAGCTTCCCCCCCGCGCCCACCGGGGAGCTGTTTTTT

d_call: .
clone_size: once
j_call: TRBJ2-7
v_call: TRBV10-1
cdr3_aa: CARYYEQYF
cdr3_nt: TGCGCCAGATACTACGAGCAGTACTTC

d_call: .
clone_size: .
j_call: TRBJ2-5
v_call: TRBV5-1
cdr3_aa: CASSLNYRAQETQYF
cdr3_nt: TGCGCCAGCAGCTTGAATTACAGGGCCCAAGAGACCCAGTACTTC

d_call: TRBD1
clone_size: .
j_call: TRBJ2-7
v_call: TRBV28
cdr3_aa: CASRYLGTGGPYEQYF
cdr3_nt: TGTGCCAGCAGGTACTTGGGGACAGGGGGCCCCTACGAGCAGTACTTC

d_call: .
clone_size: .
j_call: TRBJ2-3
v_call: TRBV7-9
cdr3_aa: CASSRRTADTQYF
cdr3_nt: TGTGCCAGCAGTCGTCGGACAGCAGATACGCAGTATTTT

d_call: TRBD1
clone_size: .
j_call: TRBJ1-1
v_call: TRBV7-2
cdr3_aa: CASSRVRDRGLNTEAFF
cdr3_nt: TGTGCCAGCAGTAGGGTCCGGGACAGGGGTTTGAACACTGAAGCTTTCTTT

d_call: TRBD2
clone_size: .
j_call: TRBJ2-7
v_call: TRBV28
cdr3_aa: CASSRGGTGPYEQYF
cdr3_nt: TGTGCCAGCAGTCGGGGGGGGACGGGACCTTACGAGCAGTACTTC

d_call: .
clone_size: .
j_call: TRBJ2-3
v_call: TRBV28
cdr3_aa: CASRQGRNTDTQYF
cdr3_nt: TGTGCCAGCAGACAGGGAAGGAACACAGATACGCAGTATTTT

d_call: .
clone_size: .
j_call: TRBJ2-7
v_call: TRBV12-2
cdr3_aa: CASRNFGLADTYEQYF
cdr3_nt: TGTGCAAGTCGCAACTTCGGGCTAGCGGATACCTACGAGCAGTACTTC

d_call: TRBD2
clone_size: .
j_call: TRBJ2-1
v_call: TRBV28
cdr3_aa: CASRPAGGSSYNEQFF
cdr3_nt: TGTGCCAGCAGACCAGCGGGAGGGAGCTCCTACAATGAGCAGTTCTTC

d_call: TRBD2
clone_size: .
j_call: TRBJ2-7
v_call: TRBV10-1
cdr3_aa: CAGLAGGYEQYF
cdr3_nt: TGCGCCGGACTAGCGGGAGGCTACGAGCAGTACTTC

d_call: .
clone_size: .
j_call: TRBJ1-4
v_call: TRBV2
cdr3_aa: CASSGRGVNEKLFF
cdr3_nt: TGTGCCAGCAGTGGACGGGGGGTAAATGAAAAACTGTTTTTT

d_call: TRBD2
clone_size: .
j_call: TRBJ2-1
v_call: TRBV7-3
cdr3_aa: CASSLGGLAGGVNEQFF
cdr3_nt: TGTGCCAGCAGCTTAGGGGGACTAGCGGGAGGGGTAAATGAGCAGTTCTTC

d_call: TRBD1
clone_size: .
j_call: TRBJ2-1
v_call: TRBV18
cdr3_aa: CASSPFRQGRIGNEQFF
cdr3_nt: TGTGCCAGCTCACCCTTCCGACAGGGAAGGATTGGCAATGAGCAGTTCTTC

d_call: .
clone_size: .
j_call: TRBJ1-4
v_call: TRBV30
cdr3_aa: CAWSVPSPLNEKLFF
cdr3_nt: TGTGCCTGGAGTGTACCGAGTCCCCTTAATGAAAAACTGTTTTTT

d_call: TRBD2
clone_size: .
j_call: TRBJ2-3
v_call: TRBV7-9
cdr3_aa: CASSLAPAGGSTDTQYF
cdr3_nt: TGTGCCAGCAGCTTAGCCCCAGCGGGAGGCTCCACAGATACGCAGTATTTT

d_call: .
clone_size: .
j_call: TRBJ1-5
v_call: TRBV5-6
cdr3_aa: CASSLGGGRGQPQHF
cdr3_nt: TGTGCCAGCAGCTTGGGGGGGGGCAGGGGCCAGCCCCAGCATTTT

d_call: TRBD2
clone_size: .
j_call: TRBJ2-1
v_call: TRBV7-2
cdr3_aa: CASSLVAGVIYNEQFF
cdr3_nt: TGTGCCAGCAGCTTAGTAGCGGGAGTTATCTACAATGAGCAGTTCTTC

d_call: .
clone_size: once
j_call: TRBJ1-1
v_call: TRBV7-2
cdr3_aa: CASSSPQGNTEAFF
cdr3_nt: TGTGCCAGCAGCTCACCGCAGGGGAACACTGAAGCTTTCTTT

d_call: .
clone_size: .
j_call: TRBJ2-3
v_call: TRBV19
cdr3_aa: CASSERGTDTQYF
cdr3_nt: TGTGCCAGTAGTGAGCGAGGCACAGATACGCAGTATTTT

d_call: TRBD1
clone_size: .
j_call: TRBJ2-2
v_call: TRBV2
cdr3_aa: CASSGGTQGPTNTGELFF
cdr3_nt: TGTGCCAGCAGTGGGGGGACACAGGGGCCAACGAACACCGGGGAGCTGTTTTTT

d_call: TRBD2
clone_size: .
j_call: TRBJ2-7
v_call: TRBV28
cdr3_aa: CASTIPTSGTYEQYF
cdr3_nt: TGTGCCAGCACCATACCGACTAGCGGAACGTACGAGCAGTACTTC

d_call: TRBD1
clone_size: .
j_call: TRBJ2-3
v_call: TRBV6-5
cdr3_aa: CASSYGTGSDTQYF
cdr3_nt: TGTGCCAGCAGTTACGGGACAGGGTCAGATACGCAGTATTTT

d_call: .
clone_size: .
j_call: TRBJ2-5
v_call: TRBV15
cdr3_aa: CATSRPPRETQYF
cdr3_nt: TGTGCCACCAGCAGACCCCCCCGTGAGACCCAGTACTTC

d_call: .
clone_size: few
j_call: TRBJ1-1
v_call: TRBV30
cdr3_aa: CLGRRMNTEAFF
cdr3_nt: TGTCTGGGGAGGAGGATGAACACTGAAGCTTTCTTT

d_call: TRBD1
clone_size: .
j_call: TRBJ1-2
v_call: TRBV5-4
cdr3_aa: CASSPTGVKGYTF
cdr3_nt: TGTGCCAGCAGTCCGACAGGGGTAAAGGGCTACACCTTC

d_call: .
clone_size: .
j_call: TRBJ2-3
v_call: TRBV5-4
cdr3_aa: CASSLGGGTGTDTQYF
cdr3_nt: TGTGCCAGCAGCTTGGGAGGGGGAACGGGCACAGATACGCAGTATTTT

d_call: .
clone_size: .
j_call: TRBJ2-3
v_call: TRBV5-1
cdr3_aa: CASSAPTSTDTQYF
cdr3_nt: TGCGCCAGCAGCGCCCCAACTAGCACAGATACGCAGTATTTT

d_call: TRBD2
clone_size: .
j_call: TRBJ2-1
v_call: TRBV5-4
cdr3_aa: CASSRTSGNYNEQFF
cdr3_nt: TGTGCCAGCAGCCGAACTAGCGGCAACTACAATGAGCAGTTCTTC

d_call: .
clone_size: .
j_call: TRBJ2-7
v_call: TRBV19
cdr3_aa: CASSPTGTLPYEQYF
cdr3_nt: TGTGCCAGTAGTCCGACGGGGACTCTACCCTACGAGCAGTACTTC

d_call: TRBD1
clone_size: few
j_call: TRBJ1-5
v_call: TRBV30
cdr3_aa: CAWSRGRNQPQHF
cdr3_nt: TGTGCCTGGAGTAGGGGGCGCAATCAGCCCCAGCATTTT

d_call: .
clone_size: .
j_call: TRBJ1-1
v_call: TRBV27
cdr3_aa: CASRRWRAVNTEAFF
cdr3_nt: TGTGCCAGCAGGCGGTGGCGGGCTGTGAACACTGAAGCTTTCTTT

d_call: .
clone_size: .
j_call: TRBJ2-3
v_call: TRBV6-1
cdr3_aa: CASSDQGRDTQYF
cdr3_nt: TGTGCCAGCAGTGATCAGGGGCGGGATACGCAGTATTTT

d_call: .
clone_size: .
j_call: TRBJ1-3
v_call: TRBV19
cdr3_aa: CASIHRGRGSGNTIYF
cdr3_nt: TGTGCCAGTATCCACAGAGGCAGGGGCTCTGGAAACACCATATATTTT

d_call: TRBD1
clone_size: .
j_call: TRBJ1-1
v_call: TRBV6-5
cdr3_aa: CASSYGTGQAFF
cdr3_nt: TGTGCCAGCAGTTACGGGACAGGGCAGGCTTTCTTT

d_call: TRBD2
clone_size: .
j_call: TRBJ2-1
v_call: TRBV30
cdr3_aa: CAWGTSGSMFF
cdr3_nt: TGTGCCTGGGGGACTAGCGGGAGTATGTTCTTC

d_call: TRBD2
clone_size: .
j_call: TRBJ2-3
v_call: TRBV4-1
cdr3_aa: CASSQTSGRSTDTQYF
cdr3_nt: TGCGCCAGCAGCCAGACTAGCGGGAGGAGCACAGATACGCAGTATTTT

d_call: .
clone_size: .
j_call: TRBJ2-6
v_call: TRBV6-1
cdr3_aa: CASSVAGAGANVLTF
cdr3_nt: TGTGCCAGCAGTGTCGCAGGGGCTGGGGCCAACGTCCTGACTTTC

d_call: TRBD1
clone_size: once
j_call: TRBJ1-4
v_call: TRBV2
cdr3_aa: CASSVGTGDEKLFF
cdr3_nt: TGTGCCAGCAGTGTGGGGACAGGGGATGAAAAACTGTTTTTT

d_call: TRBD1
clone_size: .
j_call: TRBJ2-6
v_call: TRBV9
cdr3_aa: CASSAGGQGAIGSGANVLTF
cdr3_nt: TGTGCCAGCAGCGCGGGAGGACAGGGGGCAATTGGATCTGGGGCCAACGTCCTGACTTTC

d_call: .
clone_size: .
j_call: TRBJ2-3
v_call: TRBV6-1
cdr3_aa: CASRDYNTQYF
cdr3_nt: TGTGCCAGCAGAGACTATAATACGCAGTATTTT

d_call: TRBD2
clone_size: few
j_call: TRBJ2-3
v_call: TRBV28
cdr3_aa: CASSSALGLADSDTQYF
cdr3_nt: TGTGCCAGCAGTTCCGCCCTCGGACTAGCGGACTCAGATACGCAGTATTTT

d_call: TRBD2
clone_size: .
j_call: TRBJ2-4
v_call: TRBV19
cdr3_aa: CASSLTSGQGIQYF
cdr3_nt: TGTGCCAGTAGTCTGACTAGCGGTCAAGGCATTCAGTACTTC

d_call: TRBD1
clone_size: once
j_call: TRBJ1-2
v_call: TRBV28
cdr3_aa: CASRPGQANNYGYTF
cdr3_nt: TGTGCCAGCAGACCAGGACAGGCTAATAACTATGGCTACACCTTC

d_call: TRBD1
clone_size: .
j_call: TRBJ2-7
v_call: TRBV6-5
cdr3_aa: CASGQGYEQHF
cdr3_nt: TGTGCCAGCGGACAGGGCTACGAGCAGCACTTC

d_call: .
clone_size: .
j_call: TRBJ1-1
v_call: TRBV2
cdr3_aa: CASSGGGQNTEAFF
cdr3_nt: TGTGCCAGCAGTGGCGGGGGCCAGAACACTGAAGCTTTCTTT

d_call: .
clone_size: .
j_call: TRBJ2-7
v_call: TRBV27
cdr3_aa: CASSLVSRAEQYF
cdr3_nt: TGTGCCAGCAGTTTAGTATCGAGGGCGGAGCAGTACTTC

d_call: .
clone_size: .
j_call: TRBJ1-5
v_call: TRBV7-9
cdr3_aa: CASSPPNQPQHF
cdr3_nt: TGTGCCAGCAGCCCTCCGAATCAGCCCCAGCATTTT

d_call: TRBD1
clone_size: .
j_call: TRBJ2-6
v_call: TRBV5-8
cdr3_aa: CASSPGGSGGANVLTF
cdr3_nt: TGTGCCAGCAGCCCAGGGGGAAGTGGAGGGGCCAACGTCCTGACTTTC

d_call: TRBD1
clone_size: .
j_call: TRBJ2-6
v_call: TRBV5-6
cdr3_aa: CASSRQGSGANVLTF
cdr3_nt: TGTGCCAGCAGCCGACAGGGCTCTGGGGCCAACGTCCTGACTTTC